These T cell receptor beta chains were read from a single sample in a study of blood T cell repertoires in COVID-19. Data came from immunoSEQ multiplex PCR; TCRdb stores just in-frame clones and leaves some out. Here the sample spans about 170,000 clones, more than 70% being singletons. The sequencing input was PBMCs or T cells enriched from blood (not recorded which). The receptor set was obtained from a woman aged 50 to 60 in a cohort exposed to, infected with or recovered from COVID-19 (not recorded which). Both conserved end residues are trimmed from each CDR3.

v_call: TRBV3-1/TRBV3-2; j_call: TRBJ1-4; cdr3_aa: ASGTEYEKLF
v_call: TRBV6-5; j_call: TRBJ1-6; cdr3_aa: ASSLVFPNSPLH
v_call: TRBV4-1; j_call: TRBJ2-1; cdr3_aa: ASRQAGGLNEQF
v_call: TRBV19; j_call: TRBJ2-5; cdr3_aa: ASSIVFRGGSEETQY
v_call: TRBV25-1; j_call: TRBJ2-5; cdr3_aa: ASSKLAGGSETQY
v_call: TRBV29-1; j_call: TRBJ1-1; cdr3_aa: SVGAGPEAF
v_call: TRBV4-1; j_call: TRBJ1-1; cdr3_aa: ASSQKEPRRTEAF
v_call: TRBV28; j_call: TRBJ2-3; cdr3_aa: ASRPTSGGGDTQY
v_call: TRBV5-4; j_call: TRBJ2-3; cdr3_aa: ASSLGTSGSKDTQY
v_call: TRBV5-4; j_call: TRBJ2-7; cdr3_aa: ASSSLTSGFGEQY
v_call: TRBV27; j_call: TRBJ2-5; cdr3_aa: ASSLRWDSEETQY
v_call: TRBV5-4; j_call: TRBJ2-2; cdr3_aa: ASSPWAAGELF
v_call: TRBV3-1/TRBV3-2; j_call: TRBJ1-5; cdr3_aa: ASSQVPGPNQPQH
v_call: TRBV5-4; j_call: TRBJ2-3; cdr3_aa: ASSRRQGVSTDTQY
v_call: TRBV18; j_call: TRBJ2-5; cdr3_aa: ASSPNRATIETQY
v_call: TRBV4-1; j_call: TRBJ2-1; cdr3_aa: ASSQVGGRDLYNEQF
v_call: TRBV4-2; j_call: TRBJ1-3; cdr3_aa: ASSPREGSSGNTIY
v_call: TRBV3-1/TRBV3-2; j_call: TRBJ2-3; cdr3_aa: ASSPSGGRATNTQY
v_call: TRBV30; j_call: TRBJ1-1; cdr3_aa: AWSLLGGGEDAF
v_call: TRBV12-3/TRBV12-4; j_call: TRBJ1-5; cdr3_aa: ASSRDRGQPQH
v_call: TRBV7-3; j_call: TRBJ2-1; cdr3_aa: ASTARGAKMDEQF
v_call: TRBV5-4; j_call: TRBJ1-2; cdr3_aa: ASSLQGAFNYGYT
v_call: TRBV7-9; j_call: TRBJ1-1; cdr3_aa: ASSIQGNTEAF
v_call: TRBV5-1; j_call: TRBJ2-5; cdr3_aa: ASSSGQGETQY
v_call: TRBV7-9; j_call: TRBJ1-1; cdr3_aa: ASSQVIEAF
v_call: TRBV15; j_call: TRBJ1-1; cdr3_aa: ATSARDSTEAF
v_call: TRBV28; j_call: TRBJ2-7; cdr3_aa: ASMSGQGGWYEQY
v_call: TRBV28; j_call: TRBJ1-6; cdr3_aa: ASSLGGGRMNSPLH
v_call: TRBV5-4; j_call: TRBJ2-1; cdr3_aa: ASTLGTGAYNEQF
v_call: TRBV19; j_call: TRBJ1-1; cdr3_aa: ASARTGGTVNTEAF
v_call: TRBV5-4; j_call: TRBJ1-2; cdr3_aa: ASTGPSIANYGYT
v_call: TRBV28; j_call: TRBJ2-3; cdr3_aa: ASRHTMDPTDTQY
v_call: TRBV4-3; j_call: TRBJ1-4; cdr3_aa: ASSLTGTANEKLF
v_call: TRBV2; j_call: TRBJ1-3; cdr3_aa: ASSRADGNTIY
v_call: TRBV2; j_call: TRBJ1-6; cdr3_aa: ASTSGGNSPLH
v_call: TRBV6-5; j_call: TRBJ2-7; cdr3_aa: ASSYQSRGGEQY
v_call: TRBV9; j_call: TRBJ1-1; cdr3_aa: ASSVAQGLDQDTEAF
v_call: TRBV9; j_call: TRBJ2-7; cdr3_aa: ASSVEGLVGQGTAATYEQY
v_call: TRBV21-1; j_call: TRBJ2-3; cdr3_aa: ASSTKPGTGTQREGCTDTQY
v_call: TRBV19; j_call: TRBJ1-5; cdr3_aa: ASSIGPGGEPQH
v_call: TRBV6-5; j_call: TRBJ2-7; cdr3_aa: ASTAFRGAYEQY
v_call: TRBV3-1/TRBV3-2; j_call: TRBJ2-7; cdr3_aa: ASSQEGLAQTGEQY
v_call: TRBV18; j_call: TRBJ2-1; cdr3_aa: ASSPPVAGDEQF
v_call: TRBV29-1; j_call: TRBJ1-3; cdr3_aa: SVYQTAIPNTIY
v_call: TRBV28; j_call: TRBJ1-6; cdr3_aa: ASSLWTGDSPLH
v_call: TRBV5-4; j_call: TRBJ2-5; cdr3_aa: ASSLESQETQY
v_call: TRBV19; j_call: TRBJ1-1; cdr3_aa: ASSPQPRTEAF
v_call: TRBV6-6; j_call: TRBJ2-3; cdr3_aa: ASSLLGGNRADTQY
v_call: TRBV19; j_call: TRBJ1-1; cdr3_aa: ASIGTGATEAF
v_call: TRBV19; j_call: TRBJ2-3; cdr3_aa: ASRPGQGAADTQY
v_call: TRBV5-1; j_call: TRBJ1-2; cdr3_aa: ASSSTSGSYGYT
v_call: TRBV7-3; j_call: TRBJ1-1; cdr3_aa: ASSLGYRTEAF
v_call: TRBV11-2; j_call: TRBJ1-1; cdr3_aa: ASSSTVAGEAF
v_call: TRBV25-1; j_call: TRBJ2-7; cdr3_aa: ASSETGTYEQY
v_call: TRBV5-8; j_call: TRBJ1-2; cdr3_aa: ASSLADSSNYGYT
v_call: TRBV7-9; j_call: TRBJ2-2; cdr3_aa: ASSLGSAAGIGELF
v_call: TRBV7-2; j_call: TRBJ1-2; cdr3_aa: ASSLRPGRRVDGYT